The table lists the clone carrying this TCR beta chain with many counts. Its target is not known. This sample stems from a study of shared clonotypes between healthy human individuals. Study results and caveats: The small donor group covered limited genetic and exposure diversity.

The CDR3 sequence is 12 residues long. V was clipped by 4 bases and J by 11 bases, with 14 bases between them. Germline V gene data show CDR1 as SGHTA and CDR2 as FQGNSA. Every donor, a Caucasian adult, lived in Nashville, Tennessee. Sorted-subset replicate PCRs used 150 to 250 ng of genomic DNA. This amount corresponded to 30,000 to 35,000 T cell genomes. The method was immunoSEQ multiplex PCR; TCRdb's version includes in-frame clones alone and lacks a portion of them. The sample has about 95,000 clones, around two thirds seen once. The J gene is TRBJ1-2, the V gene TRBV7-2, with D unclear. The sequence derives from a man in his thirties or forties in good health. Sequenced: memory CD8+ T cells sorted from blood. The subset: CD45RO+ cells pooled with CCR7-negative TemRA cells. The CDR3 DNA reads TGTGCCAGCAGCTCCCGGTCCACCCAATACACCTTC. Protein sequence: CASSSRSTQYTF.